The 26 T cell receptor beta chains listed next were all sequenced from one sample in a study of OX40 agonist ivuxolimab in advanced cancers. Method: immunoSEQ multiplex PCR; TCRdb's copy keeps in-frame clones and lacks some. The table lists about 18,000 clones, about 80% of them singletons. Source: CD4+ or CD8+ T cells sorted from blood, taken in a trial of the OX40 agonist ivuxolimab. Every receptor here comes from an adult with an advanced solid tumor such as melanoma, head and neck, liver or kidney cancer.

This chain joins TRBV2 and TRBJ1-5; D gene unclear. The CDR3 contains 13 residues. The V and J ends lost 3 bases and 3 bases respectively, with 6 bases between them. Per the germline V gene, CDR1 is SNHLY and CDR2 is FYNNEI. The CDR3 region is CASSDIHNQPQHF. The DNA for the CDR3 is TGTGCCAGCAGTGACATACACAATCAGCCCCAGCATTTT.

The CDR3 sequence: CSVELRNTGELFF. CDR3 DNA: TGCAGCGTTGAACTGAGAAACACCGGGGAGCTGTTTTTT. The chain recombines TRBV29-1 with TRBJ2-2; D uncertain. The CDR3 has 13 amino acids. V lost 2 bases to trimming and J lost 2 bases, with 6 bases between them. Germline V gene data show CDR1 as SQVTM and CDR2 as ANQGSEA.

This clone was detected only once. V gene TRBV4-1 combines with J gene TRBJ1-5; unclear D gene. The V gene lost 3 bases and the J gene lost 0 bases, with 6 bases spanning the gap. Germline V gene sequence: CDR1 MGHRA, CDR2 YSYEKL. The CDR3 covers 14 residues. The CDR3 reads CASSHQYSNQPQHF. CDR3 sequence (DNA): TGCGCCAGCAGCCACCAGTATAGCAATCAGCCCCAGCATTTT.

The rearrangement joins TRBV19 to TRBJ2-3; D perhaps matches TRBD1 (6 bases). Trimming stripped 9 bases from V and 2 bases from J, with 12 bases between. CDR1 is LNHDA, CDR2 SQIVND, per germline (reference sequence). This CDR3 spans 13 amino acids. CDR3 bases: TGTGCCAGCCAGGGGTGGGACACAGATACGCAGTATTTT. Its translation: CASQGWDTDTQYF.

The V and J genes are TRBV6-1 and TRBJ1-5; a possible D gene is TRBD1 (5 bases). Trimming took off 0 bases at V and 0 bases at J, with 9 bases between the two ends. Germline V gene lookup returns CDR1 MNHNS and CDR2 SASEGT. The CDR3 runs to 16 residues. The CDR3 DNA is TGTGCCAGCAGTGAAGCGGGGACTTATAGCAATCAGCCCCAGCATTTT. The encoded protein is CASSEAGTYSNQPQHF.

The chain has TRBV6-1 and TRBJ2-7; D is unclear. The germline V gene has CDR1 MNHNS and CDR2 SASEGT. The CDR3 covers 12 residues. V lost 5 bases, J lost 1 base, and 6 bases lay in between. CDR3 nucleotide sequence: TGTGCCAGCAGTCTGGGTTCCTACGAGCAGTACTTC. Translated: CASSLGSYEQYF.

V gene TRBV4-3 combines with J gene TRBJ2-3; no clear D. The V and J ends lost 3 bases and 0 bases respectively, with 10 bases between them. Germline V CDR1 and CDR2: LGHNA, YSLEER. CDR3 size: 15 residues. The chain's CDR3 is CASSHGKLSTDTQYF. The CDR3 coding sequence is TGCGCCAGCAGCCATGGGAAACTTAGCACAGATACGCAGTATTTT.

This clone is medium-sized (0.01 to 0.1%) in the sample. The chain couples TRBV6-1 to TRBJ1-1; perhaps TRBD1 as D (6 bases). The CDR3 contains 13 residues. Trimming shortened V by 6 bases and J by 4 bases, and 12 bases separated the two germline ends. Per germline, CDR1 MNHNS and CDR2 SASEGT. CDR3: CASSDGTTTEAFF. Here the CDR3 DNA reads TGTGCCAGCAGCGACGGGACAACCACTGAAGCTTTCTTT.

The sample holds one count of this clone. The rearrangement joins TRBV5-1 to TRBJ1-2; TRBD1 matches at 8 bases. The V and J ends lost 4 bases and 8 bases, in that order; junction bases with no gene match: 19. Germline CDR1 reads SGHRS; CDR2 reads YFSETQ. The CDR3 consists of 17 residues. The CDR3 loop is CASSQAGGEGPAVGYTF. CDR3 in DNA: TGCGCCAGCAGCCAGGCAGGGGGCGAAGGCCCGGCGGTAGGCTACACCTTC. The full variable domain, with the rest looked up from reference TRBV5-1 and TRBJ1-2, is KAGVTQTPRYLIKTRGQQVTLSCSPISGHRSVSWYQQTPGQGLQFLFEYFSETQRNKGNFPGRFSGRQFSNSRSEMNVSTLELGDSALYLCASSQAGGEGPAVGYTFGSGTRLTVV.

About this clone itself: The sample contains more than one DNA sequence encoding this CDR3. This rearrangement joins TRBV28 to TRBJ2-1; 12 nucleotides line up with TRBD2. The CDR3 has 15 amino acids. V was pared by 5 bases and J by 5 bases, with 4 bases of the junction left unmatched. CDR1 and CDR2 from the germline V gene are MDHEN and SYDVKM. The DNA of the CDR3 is TGTGCCAGCAGTCTACTAGCGGGGGGAAACAATGAGCAGTTCTTC. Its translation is CASSLLAGGNNEQFF.

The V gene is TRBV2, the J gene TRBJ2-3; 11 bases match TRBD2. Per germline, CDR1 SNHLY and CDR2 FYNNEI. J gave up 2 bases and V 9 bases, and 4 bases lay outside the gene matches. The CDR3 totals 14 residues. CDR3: CASGTSGNTDTQYF. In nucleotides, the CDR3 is TGTGCCAGTGGGACTAGCGGAAACACAGATACGCAGTATTTT.

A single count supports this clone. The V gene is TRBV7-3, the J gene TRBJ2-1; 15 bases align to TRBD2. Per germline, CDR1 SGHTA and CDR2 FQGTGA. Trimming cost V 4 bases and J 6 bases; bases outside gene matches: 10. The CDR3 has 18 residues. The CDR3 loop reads CASSYGTSGGPGLNEQFF. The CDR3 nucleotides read TGTGCCAGCAGCTACGGGACTAGCGGGGGGCCCGGGCTCAATGAGCAGTTCTTC.

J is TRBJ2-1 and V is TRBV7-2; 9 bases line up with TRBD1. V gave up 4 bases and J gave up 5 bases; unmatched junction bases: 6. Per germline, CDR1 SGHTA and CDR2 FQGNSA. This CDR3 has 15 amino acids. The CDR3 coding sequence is TGTGCCAGCAGCTCACAGGGGGCGCATCACAATGAGCAGTTCTTC. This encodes CASSSQGAHHNEQFF.

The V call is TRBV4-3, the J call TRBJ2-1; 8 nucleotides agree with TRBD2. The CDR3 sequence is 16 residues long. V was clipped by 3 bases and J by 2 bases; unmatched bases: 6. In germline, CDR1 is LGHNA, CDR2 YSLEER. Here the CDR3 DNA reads TGCGCCAGCAGCCACTTGGCGGGGGGACCCTACAATGAGCAGTTCTTC. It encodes CASSHLAGGPYNEQFF.

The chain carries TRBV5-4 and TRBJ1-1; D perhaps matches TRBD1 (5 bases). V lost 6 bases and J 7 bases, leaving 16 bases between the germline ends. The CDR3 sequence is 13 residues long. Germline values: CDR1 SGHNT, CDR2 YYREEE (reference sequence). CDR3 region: CASTQGGAREAFF. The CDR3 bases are TGTGCCAGCACCCAAGGAGGGGCCCGTGAAGCTTTCTTT. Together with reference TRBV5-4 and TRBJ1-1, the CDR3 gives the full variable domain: ETGVTQSPTHLIKTRGQQVTLRCSSQSGHNTVSWYQQALGQGPQFIFQYYREEENGRGNFPPRFSGLQFPNYSSELNVNALELDDSALYLCASTQGGAREAFFGQGTRLTVV.

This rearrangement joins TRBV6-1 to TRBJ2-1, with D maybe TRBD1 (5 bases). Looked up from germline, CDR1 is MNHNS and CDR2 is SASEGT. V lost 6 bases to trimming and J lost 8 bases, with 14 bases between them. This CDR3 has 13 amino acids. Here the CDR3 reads CASRPNQGHEQFF. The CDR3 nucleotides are TGTGCCAGCAGACCAAACCAGGGTCATGAGCAGTTCTTC.

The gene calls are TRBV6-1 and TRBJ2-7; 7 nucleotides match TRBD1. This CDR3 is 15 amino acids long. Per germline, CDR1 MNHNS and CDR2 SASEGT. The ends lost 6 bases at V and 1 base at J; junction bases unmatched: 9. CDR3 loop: CASSRTGSISYEQYF. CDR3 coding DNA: TGTGCCAGCAGCCGGACAGGATCGATATCCTACGAGCAGTACTTC.

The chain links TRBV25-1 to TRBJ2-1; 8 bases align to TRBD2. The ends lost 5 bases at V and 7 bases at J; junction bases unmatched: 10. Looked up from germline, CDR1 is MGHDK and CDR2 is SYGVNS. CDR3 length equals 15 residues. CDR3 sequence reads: CASSRSAGGKNEQFF. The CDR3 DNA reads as TGTGCCAGCAGTCGTTCCGCGGGGGGCAAAAATGAGCAGTTCTTC.

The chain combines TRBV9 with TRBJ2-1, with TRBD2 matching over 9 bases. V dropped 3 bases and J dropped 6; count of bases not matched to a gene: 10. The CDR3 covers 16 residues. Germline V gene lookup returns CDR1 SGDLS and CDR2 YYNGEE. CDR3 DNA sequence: TGTGCCAGCAGCGGTTCCGGCGGGGGGGACGGCAATGAGCAGTTCTTC. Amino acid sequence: CASSGSGGGDGNEQFF. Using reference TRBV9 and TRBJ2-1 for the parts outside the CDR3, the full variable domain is DSGVTQTPKHLITATGQRVTLRCSPRSGDLSVYWYQQSLDQGLQFLIQYYNGEERAKGNILERFSAQQFPDLHSELNLSSLELGDSALYFCASSGSGGGDGNEQFFGPGTRLTVL.

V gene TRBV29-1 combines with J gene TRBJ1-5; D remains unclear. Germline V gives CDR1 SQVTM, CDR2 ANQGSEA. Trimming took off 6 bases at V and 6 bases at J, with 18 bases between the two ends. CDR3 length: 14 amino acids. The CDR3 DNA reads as TGCAGCGTCGTCCTAGGCGGGTCTGCTCAGCCCCAGCATTTT. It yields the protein CSVVLGGSAQPQHF.

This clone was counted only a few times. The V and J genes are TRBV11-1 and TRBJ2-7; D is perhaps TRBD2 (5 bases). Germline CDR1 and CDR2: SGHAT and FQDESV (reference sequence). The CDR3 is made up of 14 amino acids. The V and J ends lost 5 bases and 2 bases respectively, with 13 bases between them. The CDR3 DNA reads TGTGCCAGCAGCCCGCACGCGGGTACCTACGAGCAGTACTTC. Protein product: CASSPHAGTYEQYF.

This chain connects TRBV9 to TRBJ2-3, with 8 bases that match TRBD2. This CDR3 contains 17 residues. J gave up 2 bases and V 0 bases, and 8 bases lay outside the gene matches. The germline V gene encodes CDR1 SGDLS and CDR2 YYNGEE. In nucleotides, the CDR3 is TGTGCCAGCAGCGTAGAGGAGCGGGGGTTTGTCACAGATACGCAGTATTTT. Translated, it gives CASSVEERGFVTDTQYF.

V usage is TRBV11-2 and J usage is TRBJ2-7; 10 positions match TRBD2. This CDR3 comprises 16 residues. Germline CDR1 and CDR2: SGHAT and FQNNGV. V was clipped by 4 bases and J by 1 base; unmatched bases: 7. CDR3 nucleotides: TGTGCCAGCAGCTGGCAGTTAGCGGGGGGTTCCTACGAGCAGTACTTC. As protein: CASSWQLAGGSYEQYF. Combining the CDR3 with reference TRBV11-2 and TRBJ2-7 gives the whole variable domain EAGVAQSPRYKIIEKRQSVAFWCNPISGHATLYWYQQILGQGPKLLIQFQNNGVVDDSQLPKDRFSAERLKGVDSTLKIQPAKLEDSAVYLCASSWQLAGGSYEQYFGPGTRLTVT.

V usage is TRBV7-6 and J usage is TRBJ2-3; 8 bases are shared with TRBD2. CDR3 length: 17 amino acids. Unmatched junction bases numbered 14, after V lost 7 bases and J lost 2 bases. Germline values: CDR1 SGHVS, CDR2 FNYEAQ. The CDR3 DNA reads TGTGCCAGCACCCCAGAGACGGCGGGGGGCATCACAGATACGCAGTATTTT. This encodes CASTPETAGGITDTQYF.

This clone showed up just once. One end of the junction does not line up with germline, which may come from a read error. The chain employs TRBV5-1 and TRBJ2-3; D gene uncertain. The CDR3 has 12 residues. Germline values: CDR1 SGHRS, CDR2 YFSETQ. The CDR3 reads CASSSWDNTQYF. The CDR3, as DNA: TGTGCCAGCAGCTCGTGGGATAATACGCAGTATTTT.

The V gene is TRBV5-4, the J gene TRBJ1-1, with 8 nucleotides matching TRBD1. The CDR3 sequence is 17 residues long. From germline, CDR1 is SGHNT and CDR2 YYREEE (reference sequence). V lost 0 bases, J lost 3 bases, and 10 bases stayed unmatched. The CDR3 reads CASSLGGRGRSDTEAFF. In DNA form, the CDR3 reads TGTGCCAGCAGCTTGGGCGGCAGGGGGCGATCGGACACTGAAGCTTTCTTT.